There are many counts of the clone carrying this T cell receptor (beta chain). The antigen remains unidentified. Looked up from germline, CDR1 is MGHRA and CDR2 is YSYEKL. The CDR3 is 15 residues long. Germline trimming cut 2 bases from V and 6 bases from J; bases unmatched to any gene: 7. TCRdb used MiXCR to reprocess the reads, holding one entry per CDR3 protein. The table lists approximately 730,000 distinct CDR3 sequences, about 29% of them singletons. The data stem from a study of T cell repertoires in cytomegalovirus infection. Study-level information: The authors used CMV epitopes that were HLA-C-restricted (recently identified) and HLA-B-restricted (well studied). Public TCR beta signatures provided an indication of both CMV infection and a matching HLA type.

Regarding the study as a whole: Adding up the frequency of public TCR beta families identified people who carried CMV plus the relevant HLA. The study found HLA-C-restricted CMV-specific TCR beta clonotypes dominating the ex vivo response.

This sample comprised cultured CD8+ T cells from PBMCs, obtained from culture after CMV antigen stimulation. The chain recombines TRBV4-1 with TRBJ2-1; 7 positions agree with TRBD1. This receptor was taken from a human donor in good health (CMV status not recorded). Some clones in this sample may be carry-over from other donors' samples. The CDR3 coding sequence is TGCGCCAGCAGCCAAACGACAGGGTCACTCAATGAGCAGTTCTTC. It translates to CASSQTTGSLNEQFF.